These 19 T cell receptor beta chains share one sample of origin, sequenced in a study of T-cell reconstitution after alpha-beta-depleted transplantation in children. The library targeted TCRbeta and was prepared with unique molecular identifiers. TCRdb independently ran MiXCR on the PCR reads; one entry per CDR3 protein. The data hold some 450,000 distinct CDR3 sequences, with 43% observed a single time. The specimen comprised PBMCs, sampled before TCRalphabeta/CD19-depleted stem cell transplant. The receptors were gathered from a girl aged 2-10 years with aplastic anemia, due to receive a stem cell transplant.

This clonotype has a count of ten or more. The CDR3 DNA reads TGTGCCAGCAGTCCCGGACAGCCGAACACTGAAGCTTTCTTT. Protein: CASSPGQPNTEAFF. The chain couples TRBV27 to TRBJ1-1; the D gene is possibly TRBD1 (6 bases). Deletions cut 5 bases from V and 1 base from J, with 11 bases between. Germline values: CDR1 MNHEY, CDR2 SMNVEV (reference sequence). The CDR3 spans 14 residues.

This clonotype was counted only a few times. This sequence joins TRBV5-1 and TRBJ2-6; tentative D call: TRBD1 (6 bases). Germline loops: CDR1 SGHRS, CDR2 YFSETQ. The CDR3 runs 17 residues. Trimming took off 0 bases at V and 4 bases at J, with 14 bases between the two ends. DNA for the CDR3: TGCGCCAGCAGCTTGGGGGTACAGGGATCAGGGGCCAACGTCCTGACTTTC. This codes for CASSLGVQGSGANVLTF.

V usage is TRBV6-1 and J usage is TRBJ2-3; no definite D call. Per germline, CDR1 MNHNS and CDR2 SASEGT. This CDR3 has 13 residues. With 7 bases removed from V and 3 bases from J, the gap between germline ends came to 11 bases. In DNA form, the CDR3 reads TGTGCCAGCACCGACCATCGGACAGATACGCAGTATTTT. It yields the protein CASTDHRTDTQYF.

This clonotype was seen a few times. The chain combines TRBV12-3 or TRBV12-4 with TRBJ1-1; no firm D call. Trimming left V 3 bases short and J 5 bases short, with 7 bases between. This CDR3 region has 12 residues. CDR3 DNA sequence: TGTGCCAGCAGTTTTGTTGGGACTGAAGCTTTCTTT. It encodes CASSFVGTEAFF.

With respect to this clonotype: With a much larger clone just one base away, this may be a read error. The chain is built from TRBV9 and TRBJ2-2; D is ambiguous. The V gene lost 0 bases and the J gene lost 0 bases, with 15 bases spanning the gap. Germline V CDR1 and CDR2: SGDLS, YYNGEE. The CDR3 covers 18 residues. CDR3 protein: CASSVAVMADPNTGELFF. The DNA for the CDR3 is TGTGCCAGCAGCGTAGCAGTGATGGCAGACCCGAACACCGGGGAGCTGTTTTTT. The variable domain in full, completed from reference TRBV9 and TRBJ2-2, reads DSGVTQTPKHLITATGQRVTLRCSPRSGDLSVYWYQQSLDQGLQFLIQYYNGEERAKGNILERFSAQQFPDLHSELNLSSLELGDSALYFCASSVAVMADPNTGELFFGEGSRLTVL.

The gene calls are TRBV7-7 and TRBJ1-4, with D possibly being TRBD1 (5 bases). Between the trimmed V and J ends, which lost 2 bases and 5 bases, there was a span of 24 bases. Germline assignment: CDR1 SSHAT and CDR2 FNYEAQ (reference sequence). The CDR3 extends over 19 amino acids. The CDR3 nucleotides are TGTGCCAGCAGCTTACCCCCCGACAGCCCCCGAATGGGAAATGAAAAACTGTTTTTT. This sequence encodes CASSLPPDSPRMGNEKLFF.

The chain combines TRBV29-1 with TRBJ2-7; 10 bases agree with TRBD1. The CDR3 has 15 amino acids. Germline V gives CDR1 SQVTM, CDR2 ANQGSEA. Trimming at V came to 5 bases and at J to 2 bases, leaving 9 bases not matched to a gene. In nucleotides, the CDR3 is TGCAGCGTTCTGGGGGTCGGACAGGGGGCCTACGAGCAGTACTTC. As protein: CSVLGVGQGAYEQYF.

This clonotype was counted at least ten times. This rearrangement joins TRBV6-1 to TRBJ1-1, with D possibly being TRBD1 (5 bases). V lost 7 bases to trimming and J lost 7 bases, with 16 bases between them. From germline, CDR1 is MNHNS and CDR2 SASEGT. The CDR3 is 13 amino acids. The CDR3 DNA follows: TGTGCCAGCACCTTAAGTGGGGGGGGTGAAGCTTTCTTT. Translation: CASTLSGGGEAFF.

This clonotype showed up just a few times. The V call is TRBV4-2, the J call TRBJ1-2; 7 bases line up with TRBD1. CDR3 length: 13 amino acids. From germline, CDR1 is LGHNA and CDR2 YNFKEQ. V lost 6 bases to trimming and J lost 8 bases; unmatched junction nucleotides: 9. Here the CDR3 reads CASRTGEAGGYTF. The CDR3 region has the DNA TGTGCCAGCAGAACAGGGGAGGCGGGGGGCTACACCTTC.

This clonotype was picked up a small number of times. The rearrangement links TRBV6-1 to TRBJ2-1; 13 positions match TRBD2. Trimming took 6 bases from V and 11 from J; bases not matched to a gene: 10. The CDR3 is made up of 15 amino acids. From germline, CDR1 is MNHNS and CDR2 SASEGT. The CDR3 loop reads CASSDPGLAGRKQFF. CDR3 DNA: TGTGCCAGCAGCGACCCGGGACTAGCGGGACGGAAGCAGTTCTTC.

This clonotype was detected a few times. This chain connects TRBV18 to TRBJ1-5, with D maybe TRBD1 (5 bases). Trimming left V 3 bases short and J 2 bases short, with 23 bases between. This CDR3 contains 19 residues. Germline assignment: CDR1 KGHSH and CDR2 LQKENI. CDR3 nucleotides: TGTGCCAGCTCACCCTCGTTTAGAGAAGTCGGGACGGGCAATCAGCCCCAGCATTTT. Its translation: CASSPSFREVGTGNQPQHF.

V is TRBV20-1 and J is TRBJ1-2; D might be TRBD1 (6 bases). The CDR3 is 13 residues long. Trimming shortened V by 5 bases and J by 4 bases, and 14 bases separated the two germline ends. Per germline, CDR1 DFQATT and CDR2 SNEGSKA (reference sequence). The chain's CDR3 is CSAFQGGTYGYTF. CDR3 DNA sequence: TGCAGTGCTTTCCAAGGGGGGACCTATGGCTACACCTTC.

V and J are TRBV20-1 and TRBJ2-3, with D possibly matching TRBD2 (5 bases). V lost 3 bases and J lost 0, with 7 bases in between. The CDR3 is 13 residues long. Germline CDR1 and CDR2: DFQATT and SNEGSKA (reference sequence). The CDR3 protein is CSARTGSTDTQYF. In DNA, the CDR3 is TGCAGTGCTAGGACGGGGAGCACAGATACGCAGTATTTT.

The chain carries TRBV12-3 or TRBV12-4 and TRBJ1-4; no clear D. Trimming removed 3 bases from V and 1 base from J, with 15 bases in between. The CDR3 consists of 17 residues. The CDR3 here is CASSLYPLGRTNEKLFF. The CDR3 region has the DNA TGTGCCAGCAGTTTGTACCCCCTCGGGAGAACTAATGAAAAACTGTTTTTT.

This clonotype was detected only a few times. V usage is TRBV12-3 or TRBV12-4 and J usage is TRBJ2-1, with 11 bases aligning to TRBD2. This CDR3 contains 15 residues. The trim removed 6 bases at V and 8 bases at J, leaving 9 bases unmatched. CDR3 in amino acids: CASRELAGAEHEQFF. The CDR3 nucleotides are TGTGCCAGCAGGGAACTAGCGGGAGCAGAACATGAGCAGTTCTTC.

The V and J genes are TRBV20-1 and TRBJ2-5; TRBD2 matches at 13 bases. The CDR3 spans 16 residues. Germline values: CDR1 DFQATT, CDR2 SNEGSKA (reference sequence). V trimming: 3 bases; J trimming: 6 bases; junction bases outside the gene matches: 10. The CDR3 region is CSASKTSGGALKTQYF. CDR3 DNA: TGCAGTGCTAGCAAAACTAGCGGGGGGGCCCTAAAGACCCAGTACTTC.

The chain combines TRBV20-1 with TRBJ2-3; the D is unclear. CDR1 is DFQATT and CDR2 is SNEGSKA in the germline V gene (reference sequence). V was shortened by 2 bases and J by 2 bases, with 14 bases between the two germline ends. This CDR3 spans 15 amino acids. CDR3 region: CSARRPPVNTDTQYF. DNA for the CDR3: TGCAGTGCTAGACGGCCACCCGTGAACACAGATACGCAGTATTTT.

Ten or more counts support this clonotype. The V call is TRBV20-1, the J call TRBJ2-1; a possible D gene is TRBD2 (5 bases). The CDR3 runs to 16 residues. V lost 3 bases to trimming and J lost 2 bases, with 17 bases between them. CDR1 DFQATT and CDR2 SNEGSKA come from the germline V gene (reference sequence). For the CDR3, the DNA is TGCAGTGCTAGTCTCCGTTTAGCGAGGGCCTACAATGAGCAGTTCTTC. It yields the protein CSASLRLARAYNEQFF.

This clonotype was seen at least ten times. This sequence joins TRBV28 and TRBJ2-7; D gene uncertain. There are 11 residues in the CDR3. V shed 8 bases and J shed 0 bases, with 5 bases lying between them. CDR1 MDHEN and CDR2 SYDVKM come from the germline V gene. The CDR3 protein is CASADSYEQYF. The CDR3, as DNA: TGTGCCAGCGCGGACTCCTACGAGCAGTACTTC.